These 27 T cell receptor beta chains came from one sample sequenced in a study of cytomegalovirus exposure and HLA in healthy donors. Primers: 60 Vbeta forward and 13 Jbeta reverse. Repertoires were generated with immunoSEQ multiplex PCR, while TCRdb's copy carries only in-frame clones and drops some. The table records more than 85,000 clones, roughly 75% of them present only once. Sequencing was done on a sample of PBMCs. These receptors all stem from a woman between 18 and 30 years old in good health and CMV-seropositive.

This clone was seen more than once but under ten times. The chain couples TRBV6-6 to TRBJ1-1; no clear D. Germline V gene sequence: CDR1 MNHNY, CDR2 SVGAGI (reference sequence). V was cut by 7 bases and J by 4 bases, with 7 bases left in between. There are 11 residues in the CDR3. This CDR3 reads CASKEITEAFF. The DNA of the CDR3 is TGTGCCAGCAAGGAGATCACTGAAGCTTTCTTT.

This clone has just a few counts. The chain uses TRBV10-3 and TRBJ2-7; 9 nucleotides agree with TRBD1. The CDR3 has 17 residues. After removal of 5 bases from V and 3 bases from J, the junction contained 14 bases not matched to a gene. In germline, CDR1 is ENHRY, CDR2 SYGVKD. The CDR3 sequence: CAISLTAGQGTLYEQYF. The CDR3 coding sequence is TGTGCCATCAGTCTTACGGCCGGACAGGGGACCCTCTACGAGCAGTACTTC.

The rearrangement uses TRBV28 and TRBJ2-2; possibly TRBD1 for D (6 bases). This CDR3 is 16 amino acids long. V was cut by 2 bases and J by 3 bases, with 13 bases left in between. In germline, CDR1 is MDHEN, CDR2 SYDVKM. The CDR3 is CASSLNWGRDTGELFF. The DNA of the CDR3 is TGTGCCAGCAGTTTAAACTGGGGGCGGGACACCGGGGAGCTGTTTTTT.

This CDR3 is CASSPVAPQNTGELFF. As DNA, the CDR3 is TGTGCCAGCAGCCCTGTGGCTCCTCAGAACACCGGGGAGCTGTTTTTT. V is TRBV7-3 and J is TRBJ2-2; D unclear. The CDR3 covers 16 residues. The V gene lost 5 bases and the J gene lost 1 base, with 14 bases spanning the gap. Germline-derived CDR1 and CDR2 are SGHTA and FQGTGA. Based on the CDR3 plus reference TRBV7-3 and TRBJ2-2, the full variable domain is GAGVSQTPSNKVTEKGKYVELRCDPISGHTALYWYRQSLGQGPEFLIYFQGTGAADDSGLPNDRFFAVRPEGSVSTLKIQRTERGDSAVYLCASSPVAPQNTGELFFGEGSRLTVL.

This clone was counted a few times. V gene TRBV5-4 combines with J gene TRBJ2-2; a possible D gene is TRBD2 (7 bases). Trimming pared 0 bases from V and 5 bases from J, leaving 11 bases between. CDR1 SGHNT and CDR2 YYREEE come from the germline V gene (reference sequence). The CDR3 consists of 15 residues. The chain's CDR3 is CASSLEQGGTGELFF. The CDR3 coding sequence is TGTGCCAGCAGCTTGGAACAGGGAGGGACCGGGGAGCTGTTTTTT.

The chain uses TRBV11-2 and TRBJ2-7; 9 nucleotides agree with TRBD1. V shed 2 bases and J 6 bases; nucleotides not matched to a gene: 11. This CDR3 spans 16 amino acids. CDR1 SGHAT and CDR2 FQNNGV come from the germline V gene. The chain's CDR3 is CASSLQTRTGDGEQYF. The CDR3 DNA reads TGTGCCAGCAGCTTACAAACTCGGACAGGGGATGGCGAGCAGTACTTC.

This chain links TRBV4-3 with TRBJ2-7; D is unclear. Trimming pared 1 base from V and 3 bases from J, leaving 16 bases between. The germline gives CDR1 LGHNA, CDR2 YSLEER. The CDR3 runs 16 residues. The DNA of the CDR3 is TGCGCCAGCAGCCAAGGAACAAGCAGCGCCCGCTACGAGCAGTACTTC. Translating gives CASSQGTSSARYEQYF.

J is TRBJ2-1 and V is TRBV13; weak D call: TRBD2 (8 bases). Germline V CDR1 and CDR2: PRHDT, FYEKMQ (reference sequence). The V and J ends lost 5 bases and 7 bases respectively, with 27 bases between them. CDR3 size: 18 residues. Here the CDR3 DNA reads TGTGCCAGCAGCGGCATGAGGGGGCGGGAGGACCAAGGTAATGAGCAGTTCTTC. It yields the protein CASSGMRGREDQGNEQFF. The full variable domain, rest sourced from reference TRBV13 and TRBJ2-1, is AAGVIQSPRHLIKEKRETATLKCYPIPRHDTVYWYQQGPGQDPQFLISFYEKMQSDKGSIPDRFSAQQFSDYHSELNMSSLELGDSALYFCASSGMRGREDQGNEQFFGPGTRLTVL.

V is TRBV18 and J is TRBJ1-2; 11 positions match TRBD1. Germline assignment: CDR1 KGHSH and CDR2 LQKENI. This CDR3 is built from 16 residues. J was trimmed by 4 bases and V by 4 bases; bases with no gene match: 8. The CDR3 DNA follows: TGTGCCAGCTCACAGGACAGGGGGCGGATTGGCTATGGCTACACCTTC. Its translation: CASSQDRGRIGYGYTF.

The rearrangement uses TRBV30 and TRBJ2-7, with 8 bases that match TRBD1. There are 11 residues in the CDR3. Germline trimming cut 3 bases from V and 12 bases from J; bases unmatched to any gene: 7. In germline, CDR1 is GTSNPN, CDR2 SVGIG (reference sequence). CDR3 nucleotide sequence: TGTGCCTGGAGCCCTGGGACAGGTCCGTACTTC. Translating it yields CAWSPGTGPYF.

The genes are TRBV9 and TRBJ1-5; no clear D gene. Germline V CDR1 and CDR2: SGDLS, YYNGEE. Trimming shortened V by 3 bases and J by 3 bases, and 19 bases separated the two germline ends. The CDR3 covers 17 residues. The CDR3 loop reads CASSARWNRGNNQPQHF. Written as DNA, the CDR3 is TGTGCCAGCAGCGCCCGGTGGAATCGAGGGAACAATCAGCCCCAGCATTTT.

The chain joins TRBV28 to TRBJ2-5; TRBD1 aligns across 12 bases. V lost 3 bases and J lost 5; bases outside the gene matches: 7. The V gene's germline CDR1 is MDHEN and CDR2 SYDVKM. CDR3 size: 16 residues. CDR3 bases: TGTGCCAGCAGTTTGTGGGGACAGGGGGCGGGGGAGACCCAGTACTTC. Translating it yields CASSLWGQGAGETQYF. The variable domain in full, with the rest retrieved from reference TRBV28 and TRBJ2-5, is DVKVTQSSRYLVKRTGEKVFLECVQDMDHENMFWYRQDPGLGLRLIYFSYDVKMKEKGDIPEGYSVSREKKERFSLILESASTNQTSMYLCASSLWGQGAGETQYFGPGTRLLVL.

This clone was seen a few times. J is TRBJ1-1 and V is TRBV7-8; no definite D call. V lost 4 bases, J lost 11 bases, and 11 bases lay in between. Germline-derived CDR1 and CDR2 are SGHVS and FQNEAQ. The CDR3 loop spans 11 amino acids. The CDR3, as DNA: TGTGCCAGCAGCTCTCAGTCTCAGGCTTTCTTT. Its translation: CASSSQSQAFF.

The CDR3, as DNA: TGCAGCGTTGGACCGAGCGGGAGTACCTACAATGAGCAGTTCTTC. It codes for CSVGPSGSTYNEQFF. The V and J genes are TRBV29-1 and TRBJ2-1; TRBD2 agrees at 8 bases. Trimming cost V 4 bases and J 2 bases; bases outside gene matches: 7. Per the germline V gene, CDR1 is SQVTM and CDR2 is ANQGSEA. This CDR3 contains 15 residues.

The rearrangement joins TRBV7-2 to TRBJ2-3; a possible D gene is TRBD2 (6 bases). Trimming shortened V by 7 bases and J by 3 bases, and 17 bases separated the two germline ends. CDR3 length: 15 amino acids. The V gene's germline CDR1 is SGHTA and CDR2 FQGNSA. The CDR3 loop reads CASKTGEGRTDTQYF. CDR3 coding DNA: TGTGCCAGCAAAACTGGAGAGGGGAGGACAGATACGCAGTATTTT.

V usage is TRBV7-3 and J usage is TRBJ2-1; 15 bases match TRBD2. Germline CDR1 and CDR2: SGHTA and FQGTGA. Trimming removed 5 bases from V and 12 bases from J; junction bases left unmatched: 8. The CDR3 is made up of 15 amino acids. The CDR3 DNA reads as TGTGCCAGCAGCCCCCCGGGACTAGCGGGGGGAGGGCAGTTCTTC. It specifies CASSPPGLAGGGQFF.

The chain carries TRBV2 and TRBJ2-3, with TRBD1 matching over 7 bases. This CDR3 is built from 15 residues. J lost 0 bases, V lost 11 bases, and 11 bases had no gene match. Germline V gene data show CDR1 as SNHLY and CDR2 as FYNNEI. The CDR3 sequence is CAATGTDRSTDTQYF. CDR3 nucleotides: TGTGCCGCTACCGGGACAGATCGTAGCACAGATACGCAGTATTTT.

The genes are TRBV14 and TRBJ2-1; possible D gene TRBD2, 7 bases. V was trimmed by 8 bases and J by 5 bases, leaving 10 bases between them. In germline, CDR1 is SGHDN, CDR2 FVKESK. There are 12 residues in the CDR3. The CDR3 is CASGRGDNEQFF. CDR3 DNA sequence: TGTGCCAGCGGGAGGGGGGACAATGAGCAGTTCTTC.

CDR3 amino acids: CASRMDRGHDTEAFF. The CDR3 region has the DNA TGTGCCAGTAGGATGGACAGGGGGCATGACACTGAAGCTTTCTTT. The V and J genes are TRBV19 and TRBJ1-1, with 11 positions matching TRBD1. Germline loops: CDR1 LNHDA, CDR2 SQIVND (reference sequence). V dropped 6 bases and J dropped 3; count of bases not matched to a gene: 6. The CDR3 length is 15 residues. Filled out from reference TRBV19 and TRBJ1-1, the complete variable domain reads DGGITQSPKYLFRKEGQNVTLSCEQNLNHDAMYWYRQDPGQGLRLIYYSQIVNDFQKGDIAEGYSVSREKKESFPLTVTSAQKNPTAFYLCASRMDRGHDTEAFFGQGTRLTVV.

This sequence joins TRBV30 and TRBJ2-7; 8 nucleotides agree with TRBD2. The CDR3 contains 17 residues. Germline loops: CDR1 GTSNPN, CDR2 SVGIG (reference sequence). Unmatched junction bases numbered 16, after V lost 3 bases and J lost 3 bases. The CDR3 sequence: CAWRDGTRGGIDYEQYF. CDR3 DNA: TGTGCCTGGAGAGATGGGACTAGAGGTGGGATAGACTACGAGCAGTACTTC.

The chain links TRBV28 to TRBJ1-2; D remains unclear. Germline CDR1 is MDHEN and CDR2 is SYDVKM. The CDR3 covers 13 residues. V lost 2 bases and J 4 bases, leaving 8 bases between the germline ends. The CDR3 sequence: CASSLRGGYGYTF. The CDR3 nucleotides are TGTGCCAGCAGTTTACGCGGCGGCTATGGCTACACCTTC.

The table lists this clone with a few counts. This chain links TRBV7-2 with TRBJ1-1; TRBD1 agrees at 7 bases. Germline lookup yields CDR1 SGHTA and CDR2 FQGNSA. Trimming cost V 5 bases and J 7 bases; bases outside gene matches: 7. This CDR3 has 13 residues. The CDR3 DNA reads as TGTGCCAGCAGCATAGGACAGGTTGGTGAAGCTTTCTTT. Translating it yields CASSIGQVGEAFF. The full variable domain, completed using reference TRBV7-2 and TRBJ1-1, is GAGVSQSPSNKVTEKGKDVELRCDPISGHTALYWYRQSLGQGLEFLIYFQGNSAPDKSGLPSDRFSAERTGGSVSTLTIQRTQQEDSAVYLCASSIGQVGEAFFGQGTRLTVV.

Here the CDR3 reads CASSPGGSGGSNQPQHF. CDR3 nucleotide sequence: TGTGCCAGCTCACCAGGGGGGTCCGGGGGTAGCAATCAGCCCCAGCATTTT. This rearrangement joins TRBV18 to TRBJ1-5; TRBD1 might be the D (5 bases). The CDR3 consists of 17 residues. Trimming stripped 2 bases from V and 0 bases from J, with 14 bases between. Per germline, CDR1 KGHSH and CDR2 LQKENI.

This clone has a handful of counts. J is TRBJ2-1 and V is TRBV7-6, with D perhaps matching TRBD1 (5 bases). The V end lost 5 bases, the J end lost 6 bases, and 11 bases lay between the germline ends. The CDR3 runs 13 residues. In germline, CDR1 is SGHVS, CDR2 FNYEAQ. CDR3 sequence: CASSGVTGNEQFF. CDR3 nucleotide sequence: TGTGCCAGCAGCGGCGTAACAGGCAATGAGCAGTTCTTC.

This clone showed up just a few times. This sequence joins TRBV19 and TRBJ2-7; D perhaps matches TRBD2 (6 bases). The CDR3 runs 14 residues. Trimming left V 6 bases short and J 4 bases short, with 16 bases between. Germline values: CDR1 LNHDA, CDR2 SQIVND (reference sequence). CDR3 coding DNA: TGTGCCAGTAGGAACGACCACGCGGGATACGAGCAGTACTTC. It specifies CASRNDHAGYEQYF.

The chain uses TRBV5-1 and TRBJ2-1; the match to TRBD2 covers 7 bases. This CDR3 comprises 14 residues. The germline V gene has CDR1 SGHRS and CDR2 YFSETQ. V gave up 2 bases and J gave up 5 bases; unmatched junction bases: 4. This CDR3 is CASSFASGNNEQFF. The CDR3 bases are TGCGCCAGCAGCTTCGCTAGCGGAAACAATGAGCAGTTCTTC.

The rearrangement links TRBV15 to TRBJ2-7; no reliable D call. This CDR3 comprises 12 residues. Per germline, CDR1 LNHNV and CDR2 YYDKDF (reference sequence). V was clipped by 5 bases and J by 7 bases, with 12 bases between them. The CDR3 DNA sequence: TGTGCCACCAGCCCCCCGCGGCGGGAGCAGTACTTC. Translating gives CATSPPRREQYF. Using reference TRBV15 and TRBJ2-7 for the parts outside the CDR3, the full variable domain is DAMVIQNPRYQVTQFGKPVTLSCSQTLNHNVMYWYQQKSSQAPKLLFHYYDKDFNNEADTPDNFQSRRPNTSFCFLDIRSPGLGDTAMYLCATSPPRREQYFGPGTRLTVT.